Presented here are 2 T cell receptor beta chains from one specimen sequenced in a study of T cells in Graves' hyperthyroidism and ophthalmopathy. TCR beta CDR3 regions were amplified from RNA transcripts. Researchers ran a first-round RT-PCR on the TCR CDR3 using the HTBI primer set. TCRdb processed the multiplex PCR reads anew with MiXCR; each CDR3 protein has one entry. Of under 600,000 distinct CDR3 sequences listed, approximately 15% were seen once; the top ten hold 2.5% to 4%. The sample comprised blood. The receptors originated from a woman in her thirties or forties with Graves' ophthalmopathy.

Many counts were recorded for this clonotype. This chain connects TRBV18 to TRBJ2-1; no definite D call. Trimming left V 4 bases short and J 5 bases short, with 12 bases between. Germline V gene data show CDR1 as KGHSH and CDR2 as LQKENI. The CDR3 runs to 14 residues. This CDR3 is CASSQAGSHNEQFF. The CDR3 bases are TGTGCCAGCTCACAGGCCGGCAGCCACAATGAGCAGTTCTTC.

This clonotype was detected ten times or more. DNA of the CDR3: TGTGCCAGCAGTCCCCGGGGCCAGGTGAACACTGAAGCTTTCTTT. Amino acids: CASSPRGQVNTEAFF. The chain combines TRBV12-3 or TRBV12-4 with TRBJ1-1; tentatively, D is TRBD1 (5 bases). V was cut by 5 bases and J by 0 bases, with 13 bases left in between. CDR3 length: 15 residues.